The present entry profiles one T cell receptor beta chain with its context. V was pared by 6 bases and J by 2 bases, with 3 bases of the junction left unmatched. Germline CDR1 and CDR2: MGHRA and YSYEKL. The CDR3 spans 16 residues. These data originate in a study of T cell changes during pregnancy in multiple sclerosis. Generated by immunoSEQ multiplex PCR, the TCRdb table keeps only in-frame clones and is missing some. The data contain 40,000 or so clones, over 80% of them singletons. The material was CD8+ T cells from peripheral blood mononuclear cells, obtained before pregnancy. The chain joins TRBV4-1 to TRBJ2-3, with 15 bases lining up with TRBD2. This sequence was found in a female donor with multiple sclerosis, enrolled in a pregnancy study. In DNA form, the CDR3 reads TGCGCCAGCAGAGGACTAGCGGGAGGGATCACAGATACGCAGTATTTT. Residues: CASRGLAGGITDTQYF.